The clone carrying this TCR beta chain showed up just once. Antigen unknown. The CDR3 runs to 18 residues. Germline CDR1 SGDLS, CDR2 YYNGEE. The V gene lost 1 base and the J gene lost 1 base, with 17 bases spanning the gap. The sample originates from a study of breast tumors, draining lymph nodes, adjacent tissues. TCRdb re-analysed the multiplex PCR reads in MiXCR, keeping a single row per CDR3 protein. This sample yields tens of thousands of distinct CDR3 sequences, of which more than 50% are seen a single time; over 11% belongs to the top ten. Overall study results and limits: Data only fit, rather than demonstrated, lymph node origin of most tumor T cells. Most tumor T cells seemingly derive from lymph node, then expand in tumor.

The gene calls are TRBV9 and TRBJ2-2, with a tentative D call TRBD2 (6 bases). The source is a female donor with breast cancer. Some clones in this sample may be carry-over from other donors' samples. Sequencing input: breast tumor tissue. For the CDR3, the DNA is TGTGCCAGCAGCGTACAATCGGCGACTAGTCTGAACACCGGGGAGCTGTTTTTT. Translating it yields CASSVQSATSLNTGELFF.